These 3 T cell receptor beta chains came from one sample sequenced in a study of early T cells in non-severe SARS-CoV-2 infection. In TCRdb, the 5' RACE reads were re-called with MiXCR into one record per CDR3 protein. The table records about 64,000 distinct CDR3 sequences, roughly 13% of them present only once. The specimen was whole blood, collected at baseline. The receptors originated from an adult who was a healthcare worker with PCR-confirmed SARS-CoV-2 infection or an uninfected control (not recorded which).

The table lists this clonotype with a few counts. This CDR3 is CASSSLFGQNTGELFF. CDR3 sequence (DNA): TGTGCCAGCAGTTCCCTCTTCGGACAAAACACCGGGGAGCTGTTTTTT. J is TRBJ2-2 and V is TRBV6-5; D is possibly TRBD1 (5 bases). The CDR3 spans 16 residues. V lost 4 bases to trimming and J lost 2 bases, with 14 bases between them. Germline V gene sequence: CDR1 MNHEY, CDR2 SVGAGI.

The table lists this clonotype with a few counts. The chain recombines TRBV6-2 or TRBV6-3 with TRBJ1-5; D might be TRBD1 (6 bases). V gave up 5 bases and J gave up 0 bases, with 14 bases separating them. CDR3 length: 16 amino acids. CDR1 and CDR2 (germline): MNHEY, SVGEGT. CDR3 region: CASSIDRSNSNQPQHF. The CDR3 DNA is TGTGCCAGCAGTATCGACAGGAGCAATAGCAATCAGCCCCAGCATTTT.

J is TRBJ2-2 and V is TRBV9; maybe TRBD1 (6 bases). Germline V gene sequence: CDR1 SGDLS, CDR2 YYNGEE. This CDR3 spans 14 amino acids. V lost 0 bases and J lost 5, with 8 bases in between. The CDR3 DNA follows: TGTGCCAGCAGCGTAGGGGGGCCTACCGGGGAGCTGTTTTTT. Its protein product is CASSVGGPTGELFF. Supplemented by reference TRBV9 and TRBJ2-2, the full variable domain reads DSGVTQTPKHLITATGQRVTLRCSPRSGDLSVYWYQQSLDQGLQFLIQYYNGEERAKGNILERFSAQQFPDLHSELNLSSLELGDSALYFCASSVGGPTGELFFGEGSRLTVL.